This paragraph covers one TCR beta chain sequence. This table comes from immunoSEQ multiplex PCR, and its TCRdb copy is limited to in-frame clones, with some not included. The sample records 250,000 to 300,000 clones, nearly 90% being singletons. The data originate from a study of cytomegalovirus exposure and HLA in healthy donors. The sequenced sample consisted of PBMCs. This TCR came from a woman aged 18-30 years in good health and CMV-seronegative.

CDR3 protein: CASSLTGLADEQFF. CDR3 nucleotide sequence: TGTGCCAGCAGCTTAACGGGACTAGCCGATGAGCAGTTCTTC. The gene calls are TRBV7-3 and TRBJ2-1; 9 bases are a match to TRBD2. With 0 bases clipped from V and 8 bases from J, the junction kept 2 bases outside the gene matches. This CDR3 is 14 amino acids long. Germline-derived CDR1 and CDR2 are SGHTA and FQGTGA.